One and the same sample provided the 16 T cell receptor beta chains below, sequenced in a study of blood T cell repertoires in COVID-19. Produced via immunoSEQ multiplex PCR; TCRdb's table is partial and in-frame only. The sample carries roughly 69,000 clones, roughly nine tenths recorded once. Sequences were obtained from peripheral blood. These receptors were collected from a man in his fifties or sixties with active COVID-19.

The rearrangement joins TRBV12-3 or TRBV12-4 to TRBJ2-7; D unresolved. CDR3 length: 13 residues. V lost 2 bases, J lost 3 bases, and 8 bases lay in between. The DNA of the CDR3 is TGTGCCAGCAGTTTATACCAGGACTACGAGCAGTACTTC. Its protein product is CASSLYQDYEQYF.

The J gene is TRBJ2-3, the V gene TRBV7-8; TRBD2 agrees at 7 bases. CDR3 size: 15 residues. Germline trimming cut 5 bases from V and 2 bases from J; bases unmatched to any gene: 7. CDR1 is SGHVS, CDR2 FQNEAQ, per germline. The CDR3 DNA is TGTGCCAGCAGCCCGGGGCTAGCGGTCACAGATACGCAGTATTTT. This gives the protein CASSPGLAVTDTQYF.

This rearrangement joins TRBV5-1 to TRBJ2-7; D unresolved. Trimming took 2 bases from V and 8 from J, leaving 17 bases between them. This CDR3 region has 14 residues. Germline V gene sequence: CDR1 SGHRS, CDR2 YFSETQ. CDR3 nucleotide sequence: TGCGCCAGCAGCTTAGAGGCCCCCGATCGGAAGCAGTACTTC. This codes for CASSLEAPDRKQYF.

The chain employs TRBV20-1 and TRBJ1-5; D call uncertain. The CDR3 is 15 amino acids. Germline assignment: CDR1 DFQATT and CDR2 SNEGSKA (reference sequence). V was cut by 3 bases and J by 0 bases, with 12 bases left in between. The CDR3 is CSASGKLDSNQPQHF. CDR3 in DNA: TGCAGTGCTAGTGGAAAATTAGATAGCAATCAGCCCCAGCATTTT.

V and J are TRBV5-5 and TRBJ2-7; D gene unclear. Germline lookup yields CDR1 SGHKS and CDR2 YYEKEE (reference sequence). The CDR3 totals 13 residues. V lost 5 bases and J 3 bases, leaving 12 bases between the germline ends. CDR3 nucleotides: TGTGCCAGCAGACATGCTTTCTTCTACGAGCAGTACTTC. This translates into CASRHAFFYEQYF.

This clone was detected a few times. The chain uses TRBV3-1 (or the pseudogene TRBV3-2) and TRBJ2-7, with 8 bases lining up with TRBD1. V shed 3 bases and J 1 base; nucleotides not matched to a gene: 5. CDR3 length: 15 amino acids. Germline V gene data show CDR1 as LGHDT and CDR2 as YNNKEL (reference sequence). The CDR3 DNA is TGTGCCAGCAGCCAGGGGACAGGACCATCCTACGAGCAGTACTTC. Amino acid sequence: CASSQGTGPSYEQYF.

The chain has TRBV6-2 or TRBV6-3 and TRBJ2-5; 10 bases fit TRBD2. J lost 5 bases, V lost 2 bases, and 14 bases had no gene match. CDR1 MNHEY and CDR2 SVGEGT come from the germline V gene. The CDR3 totals 18 residues. The CDR3 nucleotides read TGTGCCAGCAGTTACCCCGAGACAGCGGGAGGGACTATCGAGACCCAGTACTTC. Protein sequence: CASSYPETAGGTIETQYF.

This chain uses TRBV6-6 with TRBJ2-3; 8 positions match TRBD1. The V segment lost 5 bases and the J segment 5 bases; nucleotides outside the gene matches: 9. The CDR3 extends over 15 amino acids. Per germline, CDR1 MNHNY and CDR2 SVGAGI (reference sequence). In nucleotides, the CDR3 is TGTGCCAGCAGTAGGAGCAGGGGGCGGGTAGATACGCAGTATTTT. Encoded protein: CASSRSRGRVDTQYF.

This sequence joins TRBV19 and TRBJ1-2, with D unresolved. The length of the CDR3 is 13 residues. The ends were cut back, 3 bases at V and 7 bases at J, with 12 bases in the middle. Looked up from germline, CDR1 is LNHDA and CDR2 is SQIVND (reference sequence). CDR3 sequence: CASSIAAIVGYTF. CDR3 sequence (DNA): TGTGCCAGTAGTATCGCGGCAATTGTTGGCTACACCTTC.

As concerns this clone: This same CDR3 is encoded by further DNA sequences in the sample. The rearrangement joins TRBV9 to TRBJ2-7; 7 nucleotides align to TRBD2. V shed 2 bases and J 7 bases; nucleotides not matched to a gene: 6. The CDR3 totals 13 residues. In germline, CDR1 is SGDLS, CDR2 YYNGEE. The CDR3, as DNA: TGTGCCAGCAGCGTGTCGGGGGGTCGGGAGCAGTACTTC. Encoded protein: CASSVSGGREQYF.

The CDR3 nucleotides are TGTGCCAGCAGCTCCTGGGGGGGCTTCGAAGCTTTCTTT. Protein: CASSSWGGFEAFF. The chain couples TRBV7-9 to TRBJ1-1; D is possibly TRBD1 (6 bases). V was cut by 4 bases and J by 8 bases, with 14 bases left in between. Germline CDR1 SEHNR, CDR2 FQNEAQ (reference sequence). This CDR3 spans 13 amino acids.

The CDR3 bases are TGTGCCAGCGGGCGGGGTGGCCAGCCCCAGCATTTT. Encoded protein: CASGRGGQPQHF. The chain couples TRBV2 to TRBJ1-5, with D hard to call. The CDR3 extends over 12 amino acids. The germline gives CDR1 SNHLY, CDR2 FYNNEI. The ends were cut back, 8 bases at V and 7 bases at J, with 12 bases in the middle.

The chain has TRBV28 and TRBJ1-6, with a weak D call TRBD1 (6 bases). Germline lookup yields CDR1 MDHEN and CDR2 SYDVKM. V gave up 6 bases and J gave up 0 bases, with 18 bases separating them. The CDR3 length is 18 residues. In DNA, the CDR3 is TGTGCCAGCAGCCCTAGCAGGGGTCTCGGCTCCTATAATTCACCCCTCCACTTT. Amino acids: CASSPSRGLGSYNSPLHF.

The chain couples TRBV19 to TRBJ1-6; D gene ambiguous. The V gene lost 5 bases and the J gene lost 3 bases, with 8 bases spanning the gap. The CDR3 has 14 amino acids. From germline, CDR1 is LNHDA and CDR2 SQIVND (reference sequence). As DNA, the CDR3 is TGTGCCAGTAGTGTCCGGGACTATAATTCACCCCTCCACTTT. Translated, it gives CASSVRDYNSPLHF.

The chain links TRBV13 to TRBJ1-2, with TRBD1 matching 10 bases. Per the germline V gene, CDR1 is PRHDT and CDR2 is FYEKMQ (reference sequence). CDR3 length equals 13 residues. Trimming cost V 5 bases and J 5 bases; bases outside gene matches: 2. The CDR3 is CASSLGQGYGYTF. The CDR3 region has the DNA TGTGCCAGCAGCCTGGGACAGGGGTATGGCTACACCTTC.

The chain links TRBV6-5 to TRBJ2-2; TRBD1 aligns across 8 bases. With 6 bases clipped from V and 4 bases from J, the junction kept 7 bases outside the gene matches. CDR1 and CDR2 (germline): MNHEY, SVGAGI. This CDR3 contains 15 residues. The CDR3 is CASRTGDLSTGELFF. The CDR3 nucleotides read TGTGCCAGCAGGACAGGGGACTTAAGCACCGGGGAGCTGTTTTTT.